This TCR beta chain was identified during a study of cytomegalovirus exposure and HLA in healthy donors. The wider study: Within an early data release were about 85 million unique TCRs drawn from HLA-typed donors. Study observations and caveats: Previous analysis showed most TCR beta V segments were productive about 90% or about 30% of the time. Cytomegalovirus-associated status was assigned to some 180 TCR beta chains.

From germline, CDR1 is SGHAT and CDR2 FQNNGV. V was pared by 4 bases and J by 9 bases, with 12 bases of the junction left unmatched. This CDR3 has 17 residues. PCR involved 60 Vbeta and 13 Jbeta primers. Only in-frame clones appear in the TCRdb table, and some are missing; sequencing was by immunoSEQ multiplex PCR. Here the sample spans about 93,000 clones, approximately 60% being singletons. In regard to this clone: The antigen is undetermined.

This chain uses TRBV11-2 with TRBJ2-5; the match to TRBD2 covers 15 bases. The sample taken for sequencing was PBMCs. This clonotype originated in a boy aged 10-17 years in good health and CMV-seropositive. This CDR3 is CASSYGTSGRPAEAQYF. The CDR3 DNA sequence: TGTGCCAGCAGCTACGGGACTAGCGGGAGGCCGGCGGAGGCCCAGTACTTC. Based on the CDR3 plus reference TRBV11-2 and TRBJ2-5, the full variable domain is EAGVAQSPRYKIIEKRQSVAFWCNPISGHATLYWYQQILGQGPKLLIQFQNNGVVDDSQLPKDRFSAERLKGVDSTLKIQPAKLEDSAVYLCASSYGTSGRPAEAQYFGPGTRLLVL.